This T cell receptor beta chain was sequenced in a study of OX40 agonist ivuxolimab in advanced cancers. Points from the study as a whole: Among some nonresponders, normalized T-cell clonal expansion was also low. In the 0.1 to 3.0 mg/kg range, CD4+ and CD8+ blood T cells had expanded clonally by week 6. In CD8+ T cells, expanded clones were on average more numerous than in CD4+.

About this clone itself: The antigen is undetermined.

The CDR3 has 15 residues. Trimming pared 0 bases from V and 3 bases from J, leaving 12 bases between. Germline V gene sequence: CDR1 SGHAT, CDR2 FQDESV (reference sequence). Assay: immunoSEQ multiplex PCR; the TCRdb copy retains only in-frame clones and omits some. Among 100,000 to 150,000 clones listed, 90% were seen once. The chain is built from TRBV11-1 and TRBJ2-7; D is unresolved. Sample: CD4+ or CD8+ T cells sorted from blood, taken in a trial of the OX40 agonist ivuxolimab. The TCR was taken from an adult with an advanced solid tumor such as melanoma, head and neck, liver or kidney cancer. The CDR3 reads CASSLARNQVYEQYF. The CDR3, as DNA: TGTGCCAGCAGCTTAGCCCGGAATCAAGTCTACGAGCAGTACTTC.